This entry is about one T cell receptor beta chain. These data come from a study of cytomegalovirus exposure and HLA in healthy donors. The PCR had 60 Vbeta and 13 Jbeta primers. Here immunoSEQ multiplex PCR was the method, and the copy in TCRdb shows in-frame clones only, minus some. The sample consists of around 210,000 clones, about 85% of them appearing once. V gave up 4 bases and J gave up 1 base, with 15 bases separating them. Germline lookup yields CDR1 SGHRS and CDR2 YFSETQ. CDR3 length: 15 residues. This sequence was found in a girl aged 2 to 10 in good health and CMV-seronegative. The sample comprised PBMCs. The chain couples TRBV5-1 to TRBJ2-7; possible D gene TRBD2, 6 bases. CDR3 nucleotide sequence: TGCGCCAGCAGCGGCGTGGGAGGTTTATCCTACGAGCAGTACTTC. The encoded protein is CASSGVGGLSYEQYF.